What follows is one T cell receptor beta chain and its context. Its antigen is as yet unknown. TCRdb fed the RT-PCR reads into MiXCR, producing one record per CDR3 protein. The profile covers roughly 500,000 distinct CDR3 sequences, with 16% appearing a single time and around 3% taken by the ten largest. CDR3 length: 17 amino acids. CDR1 and CDR2 from the germline V gene are SGHRS and YFSETQ. V gave up 0 bases and J gave up 4 bases; unmatched junction bases: 6. The data were taken from a study of response to subunit inactivated influenza vaccine. Points from the study as a whole: Researchers suggested that each seasonal influenza vaccination recruits few new T cells.

The receptor was derived from a man between 45 and 75 years old who received an inactivated influenza vaccine. J is TRBJ2-3 and V is TRBV5-1; 12 bases align to TRBD2. This sample comprised CD4+ T cells sorted from PBMCs, obtained less than 30 months after vaccination. The CDR3 coding sequence is TGCGCCAGCAGCTTGGCCGGGACTAGCGGGCCTCCAGATACGCAGTATTTT. This gives the protein CASSLAGTSGPPDTQYF.